These 9 T cell receptor beta chains originate from one sample sequenced in a study of T cell responses to AZD1222 COVID-19 vaccine. Only in-frame clones appear in the TCRdb table, and some are missing; sequencing was by immunoSEQ multiplex PCR. Of approximately 170,000 clones listed, roughly 94% are singletons. The sample consisted of peripheral blood, taken 28 days after the second AZD1222 dose. The receptor source for this set is an adult who received the AZD1222 COVID-19 vaccine.

This clone was picked up one time. The chain joins TRBV5-8 to TRBJ2-7; D possibly corresponds to TRBD2 (6 bases). The CDR3 contains 15 residues. V lost 5 bases and J lost 2, with 17 bases in between. CDR1 and CDR2 from the germline V gene are SGHTS and YDEGEE. The chain's CDR3 is CASRTRLDPTYEQYF. As DNA, the CDR3 is TGTGCCAGCAGGACCAGACTAGACCCAACCTACGAGCAGTACTTC.

The chain carries TRBV12-3 or TRBV12-4 and TRBJ2-1; 7 bases match TRBD2. The CDR3 runs 13 residues. V shed 8 bases and J 2 bases; nucleotides not matched to a gene: 3. CDR3 coding DNA: TGTGCCAGCGGGACTACCGCCTACAATGAGCAGTTCTTC. Its translation: CASGTTAYNEQFF.

The chain recombines TRBV6-5 with TRBJ1-6; 7 bases are shared with TRBD1. CDR1 and CDR2 (germline): MNHEY, SVGAGI. V shed 10 bases, J shed 5 bases, and the junction held 8 bases outside the gene matches. This CDR3 has 14 residues. The CDR3 region is CATLGGTDNSPLHF. CDR3 nucleotides: TGTGCCACGCTAGGGGGGACAGATAATTCACCCCTCCACTTT.

The J gene is TRBJ2-7, the V gene TRBV5-1; no clear D gene. Germline CDR1 reads SGHRS; CDR2 reads YFSETQ. The CDR3 is made up of 16 amino acids. V gave up 0 bases and J gave up 1 base, with 14 bases separating them. The CDR3 DNA reads as TGCGCCAGCAGCTTGGCCGCGCAGGCCCTGTCCTACGAGCAGTACTTC. This translates into CASSLAAQALSYEQYF.

The rearrangement joins TRBV6-4 to TRBJ2-3; 10 positions match TRBD2. Germline V gives CDR1 MRHNA, CDR2 SNTAGT. The CDR3 is made up of 14 amino acids. V gave up 5 bases and J gave up 2 bases; unmatched junction bases: 1. The CDR3 reads CASSSGRATDTQYF. The CDR3 DNA is TGTGCCAGCAGTAGCGGGAGGGCCACAGATACGCAGTATTTT.

The chain links TRBV3-1 (or the pseudogene TRBV3-2) to TRBJ2-1, with D tentatively TRBD2 (6 bases). There are 15 residues in the CDR3. V lost 5 bases and J lost 0, with 11 bases in between. Germline V gene sequence: CDR1 LGHDT, CDR2 YNNKEL (reference sequence). CDR3 sequence reads: CASSGGTPSYNEQFF. CDR3 DNA: TGTGCCAGCAGCGGAGGGACTCCCTCCTACAATGAGCAGTTCTTC.

CDR3 in amino acids: CASSIRGSGRGETQYF. In nucleotides, the CDR3 is TGTGCCAGCAGCATAAGGGGTAGCGGGAGAGGGGAGACCCAGTACTTC. The rearrangement uses TRBV3-1 (or the pseudogene TRBV3-2) and TRBJ2-5; 9 positions agree with TRBD2. There are 16 residues in the CDR3. The germline CDR1 and CDR2 sequences are LGHDT and YNNKEL (reference sequence). The ends lost 5 bases at V and 5 bases at J; junction bases unmatched: 12.

In DNA, the CDR3 is TGTGCCAGCAGCCGAGGGGTCTATGGCTACACCTTC. This codes for CASSRGVYGYTF. The chain recombines TRBV3-1 (or the pseudogene TRBV3-2) with TRBJ1-2; D possibly corresponds to TRBD1 (5 bases). Trimming removed 4 bases from V and 4 bases from J, with 7 bases in between. Germline loops: CDR1 LGHDT, CDR2 YNNKEL (reference sequence). The CDR3 is 12 residues long.

The genes are TRBV7-9 and TRBJ1-2, with a weak D call TRBD1 (5 bases). The V end lost 0 bases, the J end lost 0 bases, and 20 bases lay between the germline ends. The V gene's germline CDR1 is SEHNR and CDR2 FQNEAQ (reference sequence). This CDR3 spans 19 amino acids. CDR3 protein: CASSLAPLGREGTNYGYTF. CDR3 nucleotide sequence: TGTGCCAGCAGCTTAGCCCCGCTTGGCAGGGAGGGAACTAACTATGGCTACACCTTC.